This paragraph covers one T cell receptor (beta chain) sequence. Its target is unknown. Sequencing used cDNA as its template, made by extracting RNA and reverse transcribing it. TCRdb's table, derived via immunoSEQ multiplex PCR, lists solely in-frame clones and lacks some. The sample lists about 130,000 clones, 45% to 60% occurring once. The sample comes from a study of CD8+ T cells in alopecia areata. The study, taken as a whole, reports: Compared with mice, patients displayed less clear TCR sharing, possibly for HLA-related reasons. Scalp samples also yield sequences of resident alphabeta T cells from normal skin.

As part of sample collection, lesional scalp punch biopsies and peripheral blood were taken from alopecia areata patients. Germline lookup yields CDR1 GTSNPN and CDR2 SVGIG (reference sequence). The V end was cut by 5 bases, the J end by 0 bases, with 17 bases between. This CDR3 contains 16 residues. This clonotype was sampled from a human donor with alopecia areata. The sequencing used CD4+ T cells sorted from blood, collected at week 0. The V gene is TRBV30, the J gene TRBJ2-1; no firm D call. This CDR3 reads CAWVFYGSNSYNEQFF. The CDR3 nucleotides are TGTGCCTGGGTTTTTTATGGGTCCAACTCCTACAATGAGCAGTTCTTC.